This entry lists 22 T cell receptor beta chains sequenced from one sample in a study of CD8 T cells in Susac syndrome. Reverse transcription of about 0.5 to 1 ug RNA used random hexamers. TCRdb called the immunoSEQ multiplex PCR reads again in MiXCR, with one record for every CDR3 protein. The sample lists over 150,000 distinct CDR3 sequences, 90% to 96% occurring once. Sequences were obtained from CD4+ T cells from PBMCs. Receptors originate from a human donor with Susac syndrome.

The chain carries TRBV24-1 and TRBJ1-2, with D hard to call. CDR3 length: 13 residues. In germline, CDR1 is KGHDR, CDR2 SFDVKD. The V end lost 3 bases, the J end lost 4 bases, and 8 bases lay between the germline ends. For the CDR3, the DNA is TGTGCCACCAGTGATGCCGACTTCTATGGCTACACCTTC. This sequence encodes CATSDADFYGYTF.

This clonotype appeared a single time. This chain joins TRBV29-1 and TRBJ2-5; the D gene is possibly TRBD2 (7 bases). The germline V gene encodes CDR1 SQVTM and CDR2 ANQGSEA. This CDR3 has 15 amino acids. Trimming took off 7 bases at V and 2 bases at J, with 20 bases between the two ends. The CDR3 region is CSARGGEGNQETQYF. CDR3 nucleotide sequence: TGCAGCGCCCGAGGGGGGGAGGGAAATCAAGAGACCCAGTACTTC.

The V call is TRBV20-1, the J call TRBJ1-4; D is perhaps TRBD1 (6 bases). Trimming removed 4 bases at V and 0 bases at J, with 12 bases between. The CDR3 length is 15 residues. Germline CDR1 DFQATT, CDR2 SNEGSKA (reference sequence). This CDR3 reads CSATLDSATNEKLFF. The CDR3 coding sequence is TGCAGTGCTACACTGGACAGCGCAACTAATGAAAAACTGTTTTTT.

The rearrangement links TRBV18 to TRBJ2-1, with D possibly TRBD1 on 6 matching bases. The V gene lost 6 bases and the J gene lost 3 bases, with 18 bases spanning the gap. CDR3 length: 16 residues. The germline V gene encodes CDR1 KGHSH and CDR2 LQKENI. CDR3 loop: CASSPPGHLVYNEQFF. The CDR3, as DNA: TGTGCCAGCTCCCCCCCGGGACACCTAGTCTACAATGAGCAGTTCTTC. The full variable domain, in which reference TRBV18 and TRBJ2-1 provide the parts outside the CDR3, is NAGVMQNPRHLVRRRGQEARLRCSPMKGHSHVYWYRQLPEEGLKFMVYLQKENIIDESGMPKERFSAEFPKEGPSILRIQQVVRGDSAAYFCASSPPGHLVYNEQFFGPGTRLTVL.

This chain joins TRBV18 and TRBJ1-2; possibly TRBD1 for D (5 bases). V was pared by 3 bases and J by 6 bases, with 14 bases between. This CDR3 region has 14 residues. The V gene's germline CDR1 is KGHSH and CDR2 LQKENI. The CDR3 spells CASSPVGGTHGYTF. In nucleotides, the CDR3 is TGTGCCAGCTCACCGGTAGGAGGGACTCATGGCTACACCTTC.

The rearrangement joins TRBV15 to TRBJ1-2, with D unclear. V dropped 0 bases and J dropped 8 bases, with 16 bases sitting between them. In germline, CDR1 is LNHNV, CDR2 YYDKDF (reference sequence). This CDR3 has 15 residues. In nucleotides, the CDR3 is TGTGCCACCAGCAGAGATGGGGAGCCGCTGGGGGGCTACACCTTC. Encoded protein: CATSRDGEPLGGYTF.

The chain combines TRBV4-3 with TRBJ2-3; TRBD2 is a possible D gene (6 bases). The CDR3 is made up of 18 amino acids. Trimming removed 0 bases from V and 3 bases from J, with 19 bases in between. Per germline, CDR1 LGHNA and CDR2 YSLEER. The CDR3 nucleotides read TGCGCCAGCAGCCAAGACTTGAACTTCGCGGGGAATACAGATACGCAGTATTTT. Protein sequence: CASSQDLNFAGNTDTQYF.

This clonotype was recorded a few times. The chain uses TRBV7-9 and TRBJ2-3; no clear D gene. The CDR3 contains 13 residues. CDR1 and CDR2 from the germline V gene are SEHNR and FQNEAQ (reference sequence). Trimming stripped 6 bases from V and 6 bases from J, with 13 bases between. CDR3 in amino acids: CASSYGRTDTQYF. DNA of the CDR3: TGTGCCAGCAGTTACGGGCGTACCGATACGCAGTATTTT.

The genes are TRBV4-2 and TRBJ2-7, with TRBD2 matching 10 bases. The CDR3 sequence is 17 residues long. Trimming cost V 1 base and J 4 bases; bases outside gene matches: 10. CDR1 LGHNA and CDR2 YNFKEQ come from the germline V gene. The CDR3 bases are TGTGCCAGCAGCCAAGGGGGGCTAGCGGGAGATCGATACGAGCAGTACTTC. Amino acids: CASSQGGLAGDRYEQYF.

CDR3 in DNA: TGCAGTGCTAGAGGTTGGACTAGCGGGAAACATGAAAATACGCAGTATTTT. Encoded protein: CSARGWTSGKHENTQYF. The rearrangement links TRBV20-1 to TRBJ2-3, with 12 bases aligning to TRBD2. The CDR3 has 17 residues. J gave up 7 bases and V 1 base, and 12 bases lay outside the gene matches. CDR1 is DFQATT, CDR2 SNEGSKA, per germline (reference sequence).

The rearrangement uses TRBV20-1 and TRBJ1-2; a weak D match, TRBD1 (5 bases). The V end lost 1 base, the J end lost 8 bases, and 11 bases lay between the germline ends. The CDR3 covers 12 residues. Looked up from germline, CDR1 is DFQATT and CDR2 is SNEGSKA (reference sequence). CDR3 sequence: CSARVPGAGYTF. Written as DNA, the CDR3 is TGCAGTGCTAGAGTCCCCGGGGCCGGCTACACCTTC.

The chain combines TRBV29-1 with TRBJ2-3; D is perhaps TRBD1 or TRBD2 (5 bases each). Germline V gene lookup returns CDR1 SQVTM and CDR2 ANQGSEA. This CDR3 has 14 residues. This chain's CDR3 is CTVGPGGQTDTQYF. Here the CDR3 DNA reads TGCACCGTGGGACCCGGAGGCCAAACAGATACGCAGTATTTT.

The chain has TRBV20-1 and TRBJ2-7; 9 nucleotides match TRBD1. Germline V gene sequence: CDR1 DFQATT, CDR2 SNEGSKA (reference sequence). V dropped 0 bases and J dropped 5; count of bases not matched to a gene: 11. CDR3 length: 16 residues. The CDR3 protein is CSARDPQGASKNEQYF. The DNA of the CDR3 is TGCAGTGCTAGAGATCCACAGGGGGCCTCGAAAAACGAGCAGTACTTC.

The chain's CDR3 is CASGSNYGYTF. In DNA form, the CDR3 reads TGTGCCAGCGGGAGTAACTATGGCTACACCTTC. The J gene is TRBJ1-2, the V gene TRBV27; D is ambiguous. The CDR3 contains 11 residues. Germline assignment: CDR1 MNHEY and CDR2 SMNVEV (reference sequence). V lost 8 bases and J 1 base, leaving 5 bases between the germline ends.

The chain has TRBV15 and TRBJ2-1; D may be TRBD2 (5 bases). V was trimmed by 0 bases and J by 7 bases, leaving 16 bases between them. Germline CDR1 and CDR2: LNHNV and YYDKDF (reference sequence). There are 16 residues in the CDR3. As DNA, the CDR3 is TGTGCCACCAGCAGAGATAGTAGCGCCACGGGAAATGAGCAGTTCTTC. It yields the protein CATSRDSSATGNEQFF.

J is TRBJ2-6 and V is TRBV24-1; D remains unclear. V dropped 3 bases and J dropped 0 bases, with 11 bases sitting between them. The CDR3 sequence is 17 residues long. Germline values: CDR1 KGHDR, CDR2 SFDVKD. The CDR3: CATSDPARSSGANVLTF. The DNA for the CDR3 is TGTGCCACCAGTGATCCCGCTCGGTCCTCTGGGGCCAACGTCCTGACTTTC.

On this clonotype: Germline is not matched at one junction end, which may reflect a read error. This rearrangement joins TRBV7-7 to TRBJ2-2; D unclear. CDR3 size: 14 residues. Germline lookup yields CDR1 SSHAT and CDR2 FNYEAQ (reference sequence). CDR3 loop: CASSPDLGTGELFF. In DNA form, the CDR3 reads TGTGCTAGCAGCCCCGACCTAGGCACCGGGGAGCTGTTTTTT.

The rearrangement links TRBV29-1 to TRBJ2-3, with 9 bases that match TRBD1. CDR3 length: 14 amino acids. Germline V gene sequence: CDR1 SQVTM, CDR2 ANQGSEA. J was trimmed by 4 bases and V by 3 bases; bases with no gene match: 5. The CDR3 coding sequence is TGCAGCGTTGACCTGGGACAGGGACCAGATACGCAGTATTTT. As protein: CSVDLGQGPDTQYF.

The V call is TRBV11-2, the J call TRBJ2-7; possibly TRBD1 for D (6 bases). Trimming took off 5 bases at V and 3 bases at J, with 14 bases between the two ends. CDR3 length: 14 residues. Germline loops: CDR1 SGHAT, CDR2 FQNNGV. This chain's CDR3 is CASSPTGHNYEQYV. The CDR3 nucleotides are TGTGCCAGCAGCCCAACGGGACACAACTACGAGCAGTACGTC.

The sample holds one count of this clonotype. The rearrangement links TRBV6-5 to TRBJ2-6; 7 bases agree with TRBD1. This CDR3 contains 15 residues. V shed 6 bases, J shed 2 bases, and the junction held 4 bases outside the gene matches. The germline V gene encodes CDR1 MNHEY and CDR2 SVGAGI. The CDR3: CASRGTGAGANVLTF. The CDR3 region has the DNA TGTGCCAGCAGGGGTACAGGGGCTGGGGCCAACGTCCTGACTTTC.

CDR3 DNA: TGTGCCTGGAGTGTAGGGGGCGCTGGCACAGATACGCAGTATTTT. Protein sequence: CAWSVGGAGTDTQYF. This chain uses TRBV30 with TRBJ2-3, with 7 bases identical to TRBD1. Unmatched junction bases numbered 4, after V lost 0 bases and J lost 1 base. Germline V lookup: CDR1 GTSNPN, CDR2 SVGIG (reference sequence). The CDR3 totals 15 residues.

This chain links TRBV20-1 with TRBJ2-1; TRBD2 matches at 8 bases. Germline-derived CDR1 and CDR2 are DFQATT and SNEGSKA (reference sequence). J gave up 9 bases and V 0 bases, and 10 bases lay outside the gene matches. CDR3 length: 15 amino acids. CDR3 in amino acids: CSARDSGRGFGEQFF. CDR3 nucleotides: TGCAGTGCTAGAGATTCCGGGAGGGGCTTTGGTGAGCAGTTCTTC.